These T cell receptor beta chains were read from a single sample in a study of T cells in narcolepsy. Profiling relied on immunoSEQ multiplex PCR, and the TCRdb table lists in-frame clones only, not all of them. The sample has roughly 27,000 clones; 86% are singletons. The sample comprised CD45RA- memory CD4+ T cells from PBMCs. These receptors were taken from a human donor with narcolepsy. CDR3s include the opening cysteine and the closing phenylalanine or tryptophan. The D gene is left open where the match is weak. Not all rows give a size; the values are once, few, many and, for expanded clones, a class.

D	J	V	size	CDR3	DNA
.	TRBJ1-2	TRBV11-2	once	CASSSTAYGYTF	TGTGCCAGCAGCTCTACAGCCTATGGCTACACCTTC
TRBD1	TRBJ1-6	TRBV19	few	CASSTTGDSYNSPLHF	TGTGCCAGTAGTACCACAGGGGACTCCTATAATTCACCCCTCCACTTT
.	TRBJ1-2	TRBV28	.	CASSLRGRNYGYTF	TGTGCCAGCAGTTTACGCGGGAGAAACTATGGCTACACCTTC
.	TRBJ2-2	TRBV28	few	CATPGGTNTGELFF	TGTGCCACCCCAGGGGGGACGAACACCGGGGAGCTGTTTTTT
.	TRBJ2-7	TRBV25-1	.	CATASTRTAYPYEQYF	TGTGCCACCGCCTCCACGAGGACAGCGTACCCCTACGAGCAGTACTTC
.	TRBJ2-7	TRBV28	.	CASSADSRRAAF	TGTGCCAGCAGCGCCGATTCCAGGAGGGCGGCATTC
TRBD1	TRBJ1-1	TRBV5-5	once	CASSWGQGRGSEAFF	TGTGCCAGCAGCTGGGGACAGGGGAGAGGGTCTGAAGCTTTCTTT
.	TRBJ2-7	TRBV10-3	.	CAIRGRLSYEQYF	TGTGCCATCAGGGGACGGCTCTCCTACGAGCAGTACTTC
.	TRBJ2-2	TRBV19	.	CASSIDGFTGELFF	TGTGCCAGTAGTATAGACGGATTCACCGGGGAGCTGTTTTTT
.	TRBJ2-1	TRBV14	.	CASSHPVYVDEQFF	TGTGCCAGCAGCCATCCTGTCTATGTGGATGAGCAGTTCTTC
TRBD1	TRBJ2-2	TRBV27	.	CASRRQGDTGELFF	TGTGCCAGCAGGAGACAGGGGGACACCGGGGAGCTGTTTTTT
TRBD1	TRBJ1-3	TRBV28	.	CASSPTGTAIRNTIYF	TGTGCCAGCAGTCCTACGGGGACAGCAATCCGAAACACCATATATTTT
.	TRBJ2-5	TRBV6-6	.	CASSRWGQEETQYF	TGTGCCAGCAGCAGGTGGGGCCAGGAAGAGACCCAGTACTTC
TRBD1	TRBJ1-1	TRBV4-1	.	CASSQPGQGRTEAFF	TGCGCCAGCAGCCAACCGGGACAGGGAAGGACTGAAGCTTTCTTT
.	TRBJ1-5	TRBV27	once	CASTSRGQPQHF	TGTGCCAGCACCAGTCGGGGGCAGCCCCAGCATTTT